The following is a TCR beta chain sequence with its context. Its antigen is unknown. No quality values exist for individual bases; no much larger clone is one base distant. The library was made by the immunoSEQ multiplex PCR assay. For the multiplex PCR, a mixture combining 60 forward primers for TCR Vbeta segments and 13 reverse primers for TCR Jbeta segments was used. The CDR3 region of rearranged TCR beta genes was amplified from genomic DNA with a multiplex PCR assay. The amplified TCR beta libraries were sequenced on the Illumina HiSeq System as 87-base-pair reads. The authors' analysis ran thus. Across the 670 or so repertoires, a later analysis counted 75 million to 90 million unique TCR beta chains, 9.5 million to 13 million of which were shared by at least two donors. A nearest-neighbor algorithm error-corrected the raw reads and collapsed the reads into unique sequences, merging closely related sequences to remove PCR and sequencing errors. V, D and J gene segments were assigned by aligning CDR3 sequences to IMGT reference sequences. For a sequence to be retained, at least a six-nucleotide match to both a V gene segment and a J gene segment was required. Rearrangements were called productive when the CDR3 lacked stop codons and stayed in frame with V and J; all others were non-productive. CDR3 was defined by IMGT convention, running from the second conserved V-encoded cysteine to the conserved J-encoded phenylalanine. In an earlier analysis of 587 of the donors, sequences lacking an unambiguous match to a single V gene segment were excluded. An earlier analysis of about 590 of the donors classified V segments as functional when productive rearrangements were above 56.7% and as segregating when the standard deviation between donors was above 5%. A statistical classification framework was built for diagnosing cytomegalovirus status from the catalog of TCR beta chain sequences. In a later analysis, TCR nucleotide sequences were compared against IMGT/GENE-DB human TR gene sequences so that V and J genes could be assigned. The TCRdist pipeline was used in a later analysis to assign CDR3 sequences and most-parsimonious VDJ recombination scenarios. In a later analysis, every TCR beta chain was defined by the combination of its CDR3 amino acid sequence and its V-gene family, and reads without a unique V-gene family were dropped. A later analysis removed 592 highly shared, low-generation-probability nucleotide sequences to deal with suspected cross-contamination and a sequencing artifact. A later analysis calculated a clonal expansion index for each public chain from normalized within-repertoire ranks of inferred template counts. In a later analysis, generation probabilities were computed with a VDJ recombination model fitted to out-of-frame rearrangements, and the resulting probabilities were checked against IGoR. In a later analysis, hypergeometric tests were used to score TCR-TCR, TCR-HLA and TCR-CMV co-occurrence, with a repertoire-size bias correction applied to TCR pairs. False discovery rates were estimated in a later analysis by permuting HLA or CMV assignments 20 times. A later analysis grouped co-occurring TCRs with DBSCAN, adding TCRdist sequence similarity when clustering within HLA-allele-positive subsets. Repertoires with fewer than 30,000 or more than 120,000 public chains were left out of co-occurrence clustering, as were about 5 repertoires with anomalous nucleotide sharing. TCRdb provides this immuneACCESS table in a form limited to in-frame rearrangements. Some clones are lacking; in checked studies, under half of them reflect an unresolved V gene, and why the rest are absent is not known. V and J calls and clone size are those listed in that table; D and trimming were worked out from the DNA. For this sample the table gives 80,000 to 95,000 clones, of which roughly 76% were detected only once. 1.5% to 2% of the sample rests with the top ten.

The data are from a study of cytomegalovirus exposure and HLA in healthy donors (dated by TCRdb to about 2017). Broadly, across the study: According to an earlier analysis of 587 of the donors, roughly 180 million T cells yielded 90 million to 140 million unique TCR beta sequences and less than 300 Gb of sequence data. The study was designed to test whether signatures of past pathogen exposure could be identified by cataloging public T cell receptors. Donor age, sex, ethnicity and CMV serostatus were collected together with the repertoire data. Of the approximately 400 genotyped donors, approximately 82% fell in the genetic ancestry cluster associated with self-reported Caucasian donors. Because of strong linkage in the cohort, roughly five DR-DQ haplotypes were treated as single units for association and clustering. All discovery cohort repertoires had been generated using a single sequencing platform. Class I and class II HLA loci were covered by the typing at four-digit resolution. High-throughput TCR immunosequencing, statistical association of individual TCRs with disease status, and machine learning were combined to predict cytomegalovirus infection status. An early release that covered several hundred HLA-typed donors contained around 330 gigabases of sequencing data and approximately 85 million unique TCR sequences. In an earlier analysis of over 550 of the donors, high-throughput TCR beta sequencing was used to judge whether each TCR beta V gene segment behaved as functional or pseudogenic. In a later analysis, previously published TCR beta repertoires from about 670 donors were re-analyzed and high-resolution HLA genotyping was added so that TCR occurrence patterns could be studied. The study used immunosequencing to profile the T cell repertoires of hundreds of subjects and linked those repertoires to cytomegalovirus serostatus. A later genetic analysis took genome-wide SNP genotypes for about 55% of the 666 donors and used that subset as a discovery cohort. Typing coverage differed by locus: A, B, C, DRB1 and DQB1 were typed in about 629-640 donors, DQA1 in 522, DPA1 in approximately 610, and DPB1 in 400 to 490. Besides the first cohort of under 700 subjects, a separate validation cohort made up of 120 different subjects was used. The later analysis used no new phenotypic data to find candidate immune exposures, relying instead on TCR beta sequences and their occurrence across donors. Across approximately 420 genotyped donors of the cohort, an average of roughly 200,000 unique TCR beta nucleotide sequences per donor were sequenced, and roughly a sixth of those sequences were non-productive. Here is what the overall study found, with its caveats: At a false discovery rate of 0.05, a later analysis linked under 20,000 TCR beta sequences to specific HLA alleles. A few of the identified cytomegalovirus-associated TCR beta chains were confirmed in vitro to be specific for cytomegalovirus antigens. Because the 87-base-pair reads could not distinguish some IMGT-functional V segments, including TRBV6-2 and TRBV6-3, those segments were excluded. The authors suggested that the approach could potentially be generalized to other disease states and immunological phenotypes. In a later analysis, HLA-associated TCR beta chains showed more clonal expansion and lower generation probabilities than non-associated chains that were equally common. A cluster of highly shared sequence variants was judged likely to be a technical artifact of the sequencing pipeline. A further reported finding was that TCR beta sequences accurately predicted the HLA-A and HLA-B alleles for most subjects in the first cohort. Linkage disequilibrium might explain the correlated functional status among segregating V segments, but an unknown experimental factor could not be ruled out. The study listed approximately 150 TCR beta chains as associated with cytomegalovirus. When HLA alleles, especially DR and DQ, strongly co-occurred, attributing TCR associations to individual alleles was difficult. Because counts were too low, about 18 rarely observed V segments, including chromosome 9 orphons, were left out of the earlier analysis of about 620 of the donors. Only TCR beta chains were sequenced in this cohort, and the absence of alpha or paired-chain data limited detectable features. In an earlier analysis of about 550 of the donors, most TCR beta V segments were observed in productive rearrangements about 87% or about 30% of the time, broadly matching IMGT annotations. The classifier was reported to diagnose cytomegalovirus status with high specificity and sensitivity in both the original cohort and the validation cohort. According to a later analysis, TCR association rates differed among HLA loci, with DRB1 alleles showing the most associated TCRs and HLA-C alleles showing the fewest. In a later analysis, several top co-occurrence clusters were reported to appear linked to parvovirus B19, influenza, CMV and Epstein-Barr virus. For the cohort, immune exposure information was limited to CMV serostatus. In a later analysis, most CMV-associated TCR beta chains were found to appear HLA-restricted, with HLA associations seemingly driven largely by CMV exposure. Compared with the roughly 700-donor mean, donors in an Asian-associated ancestry cluster had fewer N-insertions in productive TCRs, according to a later genetic analysis. V-gene and J-gene trimming of TCR beta chains was associated with a missense DCLRE1C variant in a later genetic analysis, and the association was replicated in an independent cohort. Sequencing depth was assumed to be roughly uniform across donors in the presence/absence analyses, though that assumption may not hold. Most TCR sequences were seen in very few donors, while some public TCRs were found in many individuals. Because some donors lacked HLA typing at each locus, the association tests relied only on the typed subset.

In total, more than 500 healthy bone marrow donors made up the cohort. All cohort members were sampled while nominally healthy, although unrecorded immune exposures were likely present. The donor tested CMV seronegative, placing the donor among the 352 seronegative members of the cohort. Every donor gave a peripheral blood sample, and the peripheral blood mononuclear cells from that sample were used for TCR beta sequencing. The Qiagen DNeasy Blood Extraction Kit was used to extract genomic DNA from the blood cell samples. Trimming costs V 8 bases and J 1 base, and their ends lie 11 bases apart. Counted from cysteine to phenylalanine, this CDR3 has 13 amino acids. The retained sequence is limited to the CDR3, 39 bases, with the frame set at the first base. Via the germline V gene (reference sequence), CDR1 is MNHEY and CDR2 SMNVEV.

This chain is built from TRBV27 and TRBJ1-2; no D segment can be confidently identified. Sequenced: PBMCs. The TCR sequence derives from a young woman in good health and CMV-seronegative. The DNA reads as follows: TGTGCCAGCTCCATAACGGTTAACTATGGCTACACCTTC. The encoded protein is CASSITVNYGYTF.